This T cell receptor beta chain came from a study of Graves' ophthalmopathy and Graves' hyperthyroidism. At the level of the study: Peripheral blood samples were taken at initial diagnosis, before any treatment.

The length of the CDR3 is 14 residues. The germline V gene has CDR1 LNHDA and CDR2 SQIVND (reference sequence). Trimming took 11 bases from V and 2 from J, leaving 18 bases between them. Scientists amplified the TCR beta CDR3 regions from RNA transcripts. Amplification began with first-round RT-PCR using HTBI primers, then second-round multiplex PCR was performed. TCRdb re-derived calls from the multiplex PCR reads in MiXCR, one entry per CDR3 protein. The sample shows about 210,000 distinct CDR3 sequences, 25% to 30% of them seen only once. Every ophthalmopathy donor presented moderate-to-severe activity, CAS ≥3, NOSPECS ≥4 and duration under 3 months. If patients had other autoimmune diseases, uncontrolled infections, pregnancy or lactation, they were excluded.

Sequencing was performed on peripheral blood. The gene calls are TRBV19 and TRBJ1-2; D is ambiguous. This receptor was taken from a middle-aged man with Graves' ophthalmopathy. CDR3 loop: CASEGQETNYGYTF. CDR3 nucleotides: TGTGCCTCAGAGGGCCAGGAAACGAACTATGGCTACACCTTC. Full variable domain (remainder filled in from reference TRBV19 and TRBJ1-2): DGGITQSPKYLFRKEGQNVTLSCEQNLNHDAMYWYRQDPGQGLRLIYYSQIVNDFQKGDIAEGYSVSREKKESFPLTVTSAQKNPTAFYLCASEGQETNYGYTFGSGTRLTVV.